This T cell receptor beta chain was documented in a study of molecular identifiers for immune sequencing clone quantification (dated by TCRdb to the late 2010s). In terms of the full investigation: For a replicate experiment, the RNA from either approximately 20,000 or 100,000 naive CD8 T cells was divided into five aliquots, and four of those aliquots went on to sequencing. This methods study benchmarked molecular-identifier clustering-based TCR repertoire sequencing (MIDCIRS) and TCR RNA copy counting, using CD8 T cells to do so. The full study reports these points: The sizes of highly expanded clones could end up underestimated when identical TCR molecules share a barcode. In CMV-specific effector cells, over 99% of molecules were held by clones above 20 RNA copies, whereas under 1% of molecules were held by such clones in naive cells. Spiked-in Jurkat TCR RNA equivalent to a single cell was reported to be detectable even among 980,000 or so naive CD8 T cells. Without barcode sub-clustering, chimeric consensus sequences inflated TCR diversity; chimeras reached as high as 47%. Modeling estimated roughly 3.2 recovered TCR RNA copies per cell, compared with about 10 by digital PCR, which implies 30% to 35% capture efficiency. Spiked-in Jurkat TCR RNA (roughly 10 copies' worth), which is not part of the donor repertoire, was contained in the naive libraries.

Library creation used PCR. Sequencing used a NextSeq 500. Bulk TCR libraries were generated as previously described, with the TCR primers listed in Table S5 used. Purification of total RNA was performed with the Qiagen AllPrep DNA/RNA kit. Before any analysis, reads coming from multiple sequencing runs of the same library were combined into one pool. Per the original workflow: Reads were retained only if their TCR constant sequence matched exactly, and those retained reads were trimmed to 150 nt and grouped according to their 12-nt molecular barcodes. Reads inside each barcode group were sub-clustered using a 15% Levenshtein threshold, and a quality-weighted consensus sequence was constructed for each RNA molecule. Non-functional sequences were filtered out, along with any lower-count sequence sitting one edit away from another sequence. On the basis of fitting two negative binomial distributions, barcode sub-clusters with fewer than 20% of the maximum read count were discarded. Clones were called with MiXCR by TCRdb after fastp trimmed the public reads at Q25, and only in-frame beta chains were retained. Records with the same CDR3 protein are collapsed into one entry carrying the most frequent genes and DNA. TCRdb's processing, not the authors', yielded these V and J calls. Present in this sample are tens of thousands of distinct CDR3 sequences, just over 35% of which were seen just once. The top ten clonotypes cover 3.5% to 4% of the sample.

Libraries of naive CD8 T cells were built from anywhere between about 17,000 and 1,000,000 sorted cells, with 10%, 30% or 50% of the purified RNA used. Naive CD8 T cells were FACS-sorted as CD8+CD4-CCR7+CD45RA+ on a BD FACSAria II into RLT Plus buffer. To test detection sensitivity, Jurkat RNA equivalent to more than 8 TCR copies was spiked into samples of roughly 17,000-1,000,000 naive CD8 T cells. Enrichment of CD8 T cells was performed with RosetteSep CD8+ T Cell Enrichment Cocktail and Ficoll-Paque, after which ACK red cell lysis was carried out. Comments on this clonotype: The antigen this receptor binds is unknown. This CDR3 is missing its conserved last phenylalanine or tryptophan, likely due to a read error.

Ends trimmed: V by 4 bases, J by 4 bases; bases unmatched to a gene: 15. CDR1 and CDR2 (SNHLY, FYNNEI) derive from the germline V gene. The CDR3 has 17 amino acids, counting both end residues. Solely the CDR3 DNA is kept, with 51 bases framed from the first base. The clonotype was recovered from a human donor in good health. Some libraries in this study had Jurkat cell RNA spiked in. This sequence uses TRBV2 and TRBJ2-7; the junction holds 8 bases that match TRBD1. The sequenced material came from naive CD8+ T cells from blood, with Jurkat cell RNA spiked in. What this sample's cell subset or site label stands for: FACS-sorted CD8+CD4-CCR7+CD45RA+ naive T cells. The bases read TGTGCCAGCAGTGTAGCTGTGGCAGGGGGCATCGTATACGAGCAGTACATC. It specifies CASSVAVAGGIVYEQYI.